A single sample gave rise to the 3 T cell receptor beta chains below, sequenced in a study of blood T cell repertoires in COVID-19. Profiled with immunoSEQ multiplex PCR; TCRdb holds only in-frame clones, not every one. The sample contains roughly 200,000 clones, more than 75% of which appear only once. The sample was peripheral blood. These receptor sequences come from a woman aged 18-30 years who had recovered from COVID-19.

This clone was seen a single time. CDR3 in DNA: TGTGCCAGCAGTCTTCAGGGAAGCTATGGCTACACCTTC. Protein sequence: CASSLQGSYGYTF. The V gene is TRBV28, the J gene TRBJ1-2, with a tentative D call TRBD1 (5 bases). The CDR3 sequence is 13 residues long. The germline gives CDR1 MDHEN, CDR2 SYDVKM. Trimming removed 5 bases from V and 4 bases from J, with 11 bases in between.

The sample holds one count of this clone. The V gene is TRBV18, the J gene TRBJ1-4; TRBD1 is a possible D gene (5 bases). Germline loops: CDR1 KGHSH, CDR2 LQKENI. With 3 bases removed from V and 0 bases from J, the gap between germline ends came to 11 bases. The CDR3 extends over 16 amino acids. This chain's CDR3 is CASSPVGGTTNEKLFF. Here the CDR3 DNA reads TGTGCCAGCTCACCTGTGGGGGGAACAACTAATGAAAAACTGTTTTTT.

The V gene is TRBV29-1, the J gene TRBJ2-7; 9 bases are shared with TRBD1. CDR3 length: 15 residues. The germline gives CDR1 SQVTM, CDR2 ANQGSEA. Trimming took 4 bases from V and 0 from J; bases not matched to a gene: 7. The CDR3 here is CSVVRQGGSSYEQYF. The DNA of the CDR3 is TGCAGCGTTGTAAGACAGGGGGGATCCTCCTACGAGCAGTACTTC.